This T cell receptor (beta chain) stems from a study of T-cell memory formation after mild COVID-19. Each CDR3 protein gets one entry after TCRdb re-called the 5' RACE reads with MiXCR. Of under 250,000 distinct CDR3 sequences in the sample, over 9.5% are singletons; the top ten hold 2.5% to 3.5%. The CDR3 is 13 amino acids. The V and J ends lost 1 base and 7 bases respectively, with 8 bases between them. CDR1 and CDR2 (germline): SQVTM, ANQGSEA. This clonotype has just a few counts. Its antigen is unknown. Study-level points and caveats: Some clones that responded turned up in pre-infection memory, which suggests that cross-reactive memory joined in. Clones which contracted sat mainly in CM and EM if CD4+, and in EMRA if CD8+.

The V call is TRBV29-1, the J call TRBJ1-6; D uncertain. Source material: PBMCs or a T cell subset sorted from them (not recorded which). This receptor was obtained from a man younger than 35 who had mild COVID-19 (a few samples of this study predate the infection). Cell type and time point are not known. This CDR3 is CSVEVRSNSPLHF. The CDR3 bases are TGCAGCGTTGAAGTCCGATCCAATTCACCCCTCCACTTT.